Each of the 27 T cell receptor beta chains below was sequenced from the same sample in a study of blood T cell repertoires in COVID-19 (dated by TCRdb to about 2020). Library preparation used the immunoSEQ multiplex PCR assay. TCRdb re-hosts the immuneACCESS table, in-frame sequences only. Its copies lack some clones; in the studies checked, an unresolved V gene accounts for under half of them, and the cause for the rest is not known. This sample gives 300,000 to 450,000 clones in total; about 90% of them show up just once. The ten largest account for over 0.8% of the sample. Sequenced sample: PBMCs or T cells enriched from blood (not recorded which). Receptors were obtained from a woman younger than 45 who had recovered from COVID-19.

The V gene is TRBV18, the J gene TRBJ1-1, with TRBD1 matching over 7 bases. This CDR3 contains 16 residues. From germline, CDR1 is KGHSH and CDR2 LQKENI. The ends lost 4 bases at V and 5 bases at J; junction bases unmatched: 13. The CDR3 DNA reads TGTGCCAGCTCACTTCGGTCCAGACAGGGAGAGACTGAAGCTTTCTTT. The encoded protein is CASSLRSRQGETEAFF. Full variable domain (remainder filled in from reference TRBV18 and TRBJ1-1): NAGVMQNPRHLVRRRGQEARLRCSPMKGHSHVYWYRQLPEEGLKFMVYLQKENIIDESGMPKERFSAEFPKEGPSILRIQQVVRGDSAAYFCASSLRSRQGETEAFFGQGTRLTVV.

J is TRBJ2-5 and V is TRBV7-8; 8 bases match TRBD1. V gave up 5 bases and J gave up 4 bases; unmatched junction bases: 3. Germline V gives CDR1 SGHVS, CDR2 FQNEAQ. The CDR3 consists of 13 residues. The CDR3 coding sequence is TGTGCCAGCAGCGCAGGGGGCCGAGAGACCCAGTACTTC. Its translation is CASSAGGRETQYF.

CDR3 protein: CASSSWSGKTSYEQYF. In nucleotides, the CDR3 is TGTGCCAGCAGCTCCTGGTCCGGGAAAACGTCCTACGAGCAGTACTTC. The rearrangement uses TRBV7-6 and TRBJ2-7, with D possibly matching TRBD2 (5 bases). Germline-derived CDR1 and CDR2 are SGHVS and FNYEAQ. The CDR3 length is 16 residues. V was cut by 4 bases and J by 1 base, with 17 bases left in between.

The gene calls are TRBV18 and TRBJ1-6; TRBD1 aligns across 9 bases. The length of the CDR3 is 13 residues. V was clipped by 5 bases and J by 11 bases; unmatched bases: 4. Germline-derived CDR1 and CDR2 are KGHSH and LQKENI. CDR3 sequence: CASSAGTGTPLHF. The CDR3 DNA reads TGTGCCAGCTCAGCAGGGACAGGGACACCCCTCCACTTT.

Here the CDR3 DNA reads TGCAGTGCTAGTCGCGGGAGAACCTACGAGCAGTACTTC. Translating gives CSASRGRTYEQYF. The chain couples TRBV20-1 to TRBJ2-7; TRBD2 matches 7 bases. This CDR3 is built from 13 residues. J lost 2 bases, V lost 3 bases, and 4 bases had no gene match. The V gene's germline CDR1 is DFQATT and CDR2 SNEGSKA (reference sequence).

The chain recombines TRBV15 with TRBJ1-2; no reliable D call. Germline V gene sequence: CDR1 LNHNV, CDR2 YYDKDF (reference sequence). V was trimmed by 0 bases and J by 3 bases, leaving 17 bases between them. This CDR3 spans 17 amino acids. The CDR3: CATSRDGGRALDYGYTF. The CDR3 nucleotides read TGTGCCACCAGCAGAGATGGAGGGAGGGCGTTGGACTATGGCTACACCTTC.

The chain carries TRBV7-2 and TRBJ2-7; 11 nucleotides match TRBD1. Germline V gene lookup returns CDR1 SGHTA and CDR2 FQGNSA. V was clipped by 5 bases and J by 6 bases; unmatched bases: 9. This CDR3 is built from 15 residues. The CDR3 sequence is CASSPRTGGASEQYF. CDR3 nucleotides: TGTGCCAGCAGCCCTAGGACAGGGGGCGCATCCGAGCAGTACTTC.

The chain employs TRBV7-9 and TRBJ1-5, with TRBD1 matching 10 bases. The CDR3 runs to 13 residues. V gave up 5 bases and J gave up 7 bases; unmatched junction bases: 2. Germline V gene lookup returns CDR1 SEHNR and CDR2 FQNEAQ (reference sequence). In DNA form, the CDR3 reads TGTGCCAGCAGCGGACAGGGGGGACAGCCCCAGCATTTT. Translation: CASSGQGGQPQHF.

The chain carries TRBV14 and TRBJ1-1; no definite D call. The CDR3 runs to 14 residues. Deletions cut 2 bases from V and 1 base from J, with 8 bases between. Germline CDR1 is SGHDN and CDR2 is FVKESK. The CDR3 DNA follows: TGTGCCAGCAGCCAAACAGTAGGGAACACTGAAGCTTTCTTT. Its translation: CASSQTVGNTEAFF.

This clone has only one observation. This chain connects TRBV27 to TRBJ1-2; D is ambiguous. CDR1 and CDR2 from the germline V gene are MNHEY and SMNVEV (reference sequence). There are 17 residues in the CDR3. V was cut by 5 bases and J by 3 bases, with 22 bases left in between. Here the CDR3 reads CASSPRTAPGRDYGYTF. The CDR3 DNA reads TGTGCCAGCAGTCCTAGGACTGCTCCCGGTCGGGACTATGGCTACACCTTC.

The chain combines TRBV18 with TRBJ1-2; 9 bases map to TRBD1. The CDR3 length is 16 residues. Trimming took 0 bases from V and 8 from J; bases not matched to a gene: 10. CDR1 is KGHSH, CDR2 LQKENI, per germline. CDR3 nucleotide sequence: TGTGCCAGCTCACCACCGGGACAGGGTGGCCTGGAGGGCTACACCTTC. This translates into CASSPPGQGGLEGYTF.

The V gene is TRBV7-8, the J gene TRBJ1-2, with 8 nucleotides matching TRBD1. Unmatched junction bases numbered 8, after V lost 7 bases and J lost 4 bases. Germline V lookup: CDR1 SGHVS, CDR2 FQNEAQ. This CDR3 region has 14 residues. The CDR3 sequence: CASTPTDRAYGYTF. The CDR3 region has the DNA TGTGCCAGCACCCCTACGGACAGGGCCTATGGCTACACCTTC. Combining the CDR3 with reference TRBV7-8 and TRBJ1-2 gives the whole variable domain GAGVSQSPRYKVAKRGQDVALRCDPISGHVSLFWYQQALGQGPEFLTYFQNEAQLDKSGLPSDRFFAERPEGSVSTLKIQRTQQEDSAVYLCASTPTDRAYGYTFGSGTRLTVV.

This chain connects TRBV24-1 to TRBJ2-1; D perhaps matches TRBD1 (6 bases). The V and J ends lost 4 bases and 9 bases respectively, with 24 bases between them. The CDR3 sequence is 17 residues long. Germline-derived CDR1 and CDR2 are KGHDR and SFDVKD. The CDR3 reads CATSDPGHSTEGGEQFF. In DNA, the CDR3 is TGTGCCACCAGTGACCCGGGACACTCGACCGAGGGTGGTGAGCAGTTCTTC.

V and J are TRBV3-1 (or the pseudogene TRBV3-2) and TRBJ1-2; 7 bases line up with TRBD1. V gave up 3 bases and J gave up 2 bases; unmatched junction bases: 0. The CDR3 covers 13 residues. Germline V gives CDR1 LGHDT, CDR2 YNNKEL (reference sequence). This chain's CDR3 is CASSQDRNYGYTF. The CDR3 bases are TGTGCCAGCAGCCAGGACAGGAACTATGGCTACACCTTC.

The V gene is TRBV30, the J gene TRBJ1-3; D not resolved. Looked up from germline, CDR1 is GTSNPN and CDR2 is SVGIG (reference sequence). This CDR3 is 14 amino acids long. V was shortened by 1 base and J by 2 bases, with 9 bases between the two germline ends. The DNA of the CDR3 is TGTGCCTGGAGTGCCGACTTCACTGGAAACACCATATATTTT. Protein: CAWSADFTGNTIYF.

This clone was observed many times. This rearrangement joins TRBV27 to TRBJ1-5; TRBD1 might be the D (6 bases). CDR1 and CDR2 (germline): MNHEY, SMNVEV (reference sequence). The CDR3 has 16 amino acids. Trimming removed 5 bases at V and 5 bases at J, with 19 bases between. CDR3 sequence (DNA): TGTGCCAGCAGTAGTCGTGGGACAAGCTACTATCAGCCCCAGCATTTT. It is translated as CASSSRGTSYYQPQHF.

V and J are TRBV18 and TRBJ1-3; D uncertain. Germline V lookup: CDR1 KGHSH, CDR2 LQKENI. V lost 5 bases, J lost 0 bases, and 14 bases lay in between. The CDR3 is made up of 16 amino acids. The CDR3 coding sequence is TGTGCCAGCTCAGTAAATGTCGGGAACTCTGGAAACACCATATATTTT. Translating it yields CASSVNVGNSGNTIYF.

The V gene is TRBV6-5, the J gene TRBJ1-5; 7 positions match TRBD1. Germline V CDR1 and CDR2: MNHEY, SVGAGI. The CDR3 is 15 residues long. Trimming at V came to 5 bases and at J to 4 bases, leaving 8 bases not matched to a gene. Written as DNA, the CDR3 is TGTGCCAGCAGTCGGAGGGACAGCCTAAATCAGCCCCAGCATTTT. Protein: CASSRRDSLNQPQHF.

This clone was picked up one time. This sequence joins TRBV28 and TRBJ1-3, with D unresolved. Trimming left V 2 bases short and J 3 bases short, with 8 bases between. CDR3 size: 14 residues. CDR1 is MDHEN, CDR2 SYDVKM, per germline. Here the CDR3 DNA reads TGTGCCAGCAGTTTAAGAGGGCATGGAAACACCATATATTTT. It codes for CASSLRGHGNTIYF.

This chain links TRBV6-5 with TRBJ2-7; possible D gene TRBD2, 7 bases. The germline V gene has CDR1 MNHEY and CDR2 SVGAGI. Trimming took 6 bases from V and 2 from J, leaving 17 bases between them. This CDR3 has 15 residues. DNA of the CDR3: TGTGCCAGCAGCCGGTACAGGGAGGGGGCCTACGAGCAGTACTTC. As protein: CASSRYREGAYEQYF.

This chain links TRBV27 with TRBJ2-2; possible D gene TRBD1, 5 bases. The CDR3 covers 15 residues. V was shortened by 5 bases and J by 4 bases, with 14 bases between the two germline ends. Germline V gene lookup returns CDR1 MNHEY and CDR2 SMNVEV (reference sequence). DNA for the CDR3: TGTGCCAGCAGTCCCCGGACAATTGGCACCGGGGAGCTGTTTTTT. Amino acid sequence: CASSPRTIGTGELFF.

This clone was seen a single time. The chain is built from TRBV2 and TRBJ2-7; 10 bases line up with TRBD1. Germline CDR1 reads SNHLY; CDR2 reads FYNNEI. This CDR3 is 15 amino acids long. J was trimmed by 4 bases and V by 1 base; bases with no gene match: 4. The CDR3 bases are TGTGCCAGCAGTGAAGGAGGGACAGGGGAATACGAGCAGTACTTC. Encoded protein: CASSEGGTGEYEQYF.

V gene TRBV5-1 combines with J gene TRBJ2-5, with D maybe TRBD2 (6 bases). V gave up 6 bases and J gave up 5 bases, with 20 bases separating them. The CDR3 covers 15 residues. Per germline, CDR1 SGHRS and CDR2 YFSETQ. In DNA, the CDR3 is TGCGCCAGCACCCCCGCGGGTAGCGGTGGGGAGACCCAGTACTTC. Translation gives CASTPAGSGGETQYF.

The chain employs TRBV19 and TRBJ2-1; 11 nucleotides line up with TRBD1. Germline loops: CDR1 LNHDA, CDR2 SQIVND (reference sequence). The CDR3 has 16 residues. V dropped 3 bases and J dropped 7; count of bases not matched to a gene: 8. Here the CDR3 reads CASSIQGTGGRNEQFF. CDR3 in DNA: TGTGCCAGTAGTATTCAAGGGACAGGGGGTCGAAATGAGCAGTTCTTC. Using reference TRBV19 and TRBJ2-1 for the parts outside the CDR3, the full variable domain is DGGITQSPKYLFRKEGQNVTLSCEQNLNHDAMYWYRQDPGQGLRLIYYSQIVNDFQKGDIAEGYSVSREKKESFPLTVTSAQKNPTAFYLCASSIQGTGGRNEQFFGPGTRLTVL.

The chain carries TRBV28 and TRBJ2-7, with a tentative D call TRBD1 (5 bases). Trimming removed 5 bases from V and 2 bases from J, with 13 bases in between. The CDR3 consists of 14 residues. Germline-derived CDR1 and CDR2 are MDHEN and SYDVKM. The CDR3, as DNA: TGTGCCAGCAGTGGGTCTTGGGGCGCCTACGAGCAGTACTTC. The encoded protein is CASSGSWGAYEQYF.

The V and J genes are TRBV9 and TRBJ1-2, with a tentative D call TRBD1 (6 bases). The germline CDR1 and CDR2 sequences are SGDLS and YYNGEE. The length of the CDR3 is 16 residues. V lost 0 bases and J lost 2, with 14 bases in between. DNA of the CDR3: TGTGCCAGCAGCGTAGCTGTGGGACATACCAACTATGGCTACACCTTC. Translation: CASSVAVGHTNYGYTF. The entire variable domain, with the rest obtained from reference TRBV9 and TRBJ1-2, is as follows: DSGVTQTPKHLITATGQRVTLRCSPRSGDLSVYWYQQSLDQGLQFLIQYYNGEERAKGNILERFSAQQFPDLHSELNLSSLELGDSALYFCASSVAVGHTNYGYTFGSGTRLTVV.

This clone was seen only a few times. This chain joins TRBV9 and TRBJ2-3; a weak D match, TRBD2 (7 bases). The CDR3 covers 17 residues. The V gene's germline CDR1 is SGDLS and CDR2 YYNGEE. Trimming shortened V by 0 bases and J by 2 bases, and 16 bases separated the two germline ends. CDR3 coding DNA: TGTGCCAGCAGCGTAGGGGTGGGGGGGCTGGACACAGATACGCAGTATTTT. This encodes CASSVGVGGLDTDTQYF.